This T cell receptor (beta chain) emerged from a study of regulatory T cells in long-lasting Graves disease. This clonotype was found many times. Its cognate antigen is unknown. Study-wide points: For persistent Graves' patients, TCR diversity was lower than for newly diagnosed ones. Among samples with persistent disease, TRBV28, TRBJ1-2 and TRBJ2-5 were favored. The number of shared public clonotypes was higher in persistent patients (approximately 2,600) than new patients (just over 950).

Arm-PCR of CDR3 regions with iRepertoire HTBI primers generated TCR beta libraries. From the multiplex PCR reads, TCRdb called clonotypes with MiXCR, one entry per CDR3 protein. The data show 400,000 to 500,000 distinct CDR3 sequences, with approximately 22% seen just once and around 14% held by the top ten. CDR3 length: 14 amino acids. The germline V gene encodes CDR1 SGHAT and CDR2 FQNNGV. V lost 5 bases and J lost 3; bases outside the gene matches: 6. Time point given: persistent/refractory GD, antithyroid drugs over 5 years with positive TRAb. Scientists built the TCR library using RNA that was extracted from PBMCs.

The sequence derives from a female donor with Graves disease. Sequences were derived from peripheral blood mononuclear cells (PBMCs), sampled when the disease was refractory, from a patient treated with antithyroid drugs. The rearrangement links TRBV11-2 to TRBJ2-5; 7 bases fit TRBD1. CDR3 sequence: CASSTPGGEETQYF. DNA of the CDR3: TGTGCCAGCAGCACCCCAGGGGGAGAAGAGACCCAGTACTTC.